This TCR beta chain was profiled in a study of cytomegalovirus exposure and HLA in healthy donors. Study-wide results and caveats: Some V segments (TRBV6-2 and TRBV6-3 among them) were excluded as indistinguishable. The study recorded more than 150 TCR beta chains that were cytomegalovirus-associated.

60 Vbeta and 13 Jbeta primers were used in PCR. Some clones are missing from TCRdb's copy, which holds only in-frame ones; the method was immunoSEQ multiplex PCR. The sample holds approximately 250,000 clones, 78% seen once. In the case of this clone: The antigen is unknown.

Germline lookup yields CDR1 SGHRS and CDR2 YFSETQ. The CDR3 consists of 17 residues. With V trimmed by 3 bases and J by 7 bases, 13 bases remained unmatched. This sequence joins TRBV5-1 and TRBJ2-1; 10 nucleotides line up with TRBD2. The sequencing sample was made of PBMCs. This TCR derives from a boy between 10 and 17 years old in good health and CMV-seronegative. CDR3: CASSWGVPSGSANEQFF. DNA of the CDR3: TGCGCCAGCAGCTGGGGAGTTCCTAGCGGGAGTGCGAATGAGCAGTTCTTC.